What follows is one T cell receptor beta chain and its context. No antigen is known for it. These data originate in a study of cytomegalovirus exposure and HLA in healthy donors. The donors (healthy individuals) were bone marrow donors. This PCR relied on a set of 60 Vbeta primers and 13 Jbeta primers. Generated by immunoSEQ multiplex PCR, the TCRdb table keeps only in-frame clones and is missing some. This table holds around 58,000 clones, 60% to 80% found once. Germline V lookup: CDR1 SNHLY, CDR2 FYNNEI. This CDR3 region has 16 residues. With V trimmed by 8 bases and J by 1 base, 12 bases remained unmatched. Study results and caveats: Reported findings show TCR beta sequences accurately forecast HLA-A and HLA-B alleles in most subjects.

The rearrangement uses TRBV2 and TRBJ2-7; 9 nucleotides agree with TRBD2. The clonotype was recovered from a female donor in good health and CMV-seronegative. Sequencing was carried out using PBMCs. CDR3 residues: CASLRTLAGPSYEQYF. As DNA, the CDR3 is TGTGCCAGCCTACGAACCCTAGCGGGACCGTCCTACGAGCAGTACTTC.